These 16 T cell receptor beta chains were sequenced from one sample in a study of T cell responses to AZD1222 COVID-19 vaccine (dated by TCRdb to 2020 to 2022). The time point label of this sample denotes: baseline before first vaccination. The library was built by means of the immunoSEQ multiplex PCR assay. What TCRdb holds here is the immuneACCESS table cut down to in-frame rearrangements. Part of the clones is not present; checked against another copy, under half of the missing clones reflect an unresolved V gene, and the others are unexplained. The sample table contains about 130,000 clones; only one count was recorded for approximately 94% of them. The top ten constitute approximately 3.3% of the sample. The sample consisted of peripheral blood, taken on day 0 of AZD1222 vaccination. The source is an adult in good health.

The CDR3 DNA is TGTGCCAGCAGACCCAGACAGGGATTCAGCAATCAGCCCCAGCATTTT. It is translated as CASRPRQGFSNQPQHF. V usage is TRBV28 and J usage is TRBJ1-5; 7 bases are a match to TRBD1. V shed 6 bases and J 1 base; nucleotides not matched to a gene: 9. This CDR3 is 16 amino acids long. Germline CDR1 and CDR2: MDHEN and SYDVKM.

The chain has TRBV5-4 and TRBJ2-1, with no clear D. This CDR3 contains 15 residues. CDR1 SGHNT and CDR2 YYREEE come from the germline V gene (reference sequence). Trimming left V 3 bases short and J 4 bases short, with 14 bases between. The CDR3: CASSSTQDPYNEQFF. The CDR3 nucleotides read TGTGCCAGCAGCTCTACCCAAGACCCATACAATGAGCAGTTCTTC.

The rearrangement uses TRBV19 and TRBJ1-5; D might be TRBD1 (6 bases). The CDR3 covers 16 residues. Deletions cut 6 bases from V and 2 bases from J, with 17 bases between. CDR1 and CDR2 from the germline V gene are LNHDA and SQIVND (reference sequence). Here the CDR3 reads CASRPNWGAGNQPQHF. The DNA for the CDR3 is TGTGCCAGTAGGCCAAACTGGGGGGCTGGCAATCAGCCCCAGCATTTT.

The chain uses TRBV9 and TRBJ2-5, with 10 bases lining up with TRBD2. The CDR3 runs 15 residues. Germline CDR1 SGDLS, CDR2 YYNGEE. V trimming: 3 bases; J trimming: 4 bases; junction bases outside the gene matches: 6. CDR3 protein: CASSGAGGPLETQYF. The CDR3 coding sequence is TGTGCCAGCAGCGGAGCGGGAGGGCCCCTAGAGACCCAGTACTTC.

The chain joins TRBV27 to TRBJ2-2; 10 positions match TRBD1. The CDR3 contains 14 residues. CDR1 and CDR2 from the germline V gene are MNHEY and SMNVEV (reference sequence). V shed 6 bases, J shed 4 bases, and the junction held 2 bases outside the gene matches. CDR3 coding DNA: TGTGCCAGCAGCCGGGACAGGGGCACCGGGGAGCTGTTTTTT. The encoded protein is CASSRDRGTGELFF.

The chain links TRBV20-1 to TRBJ2-3; TRBD2 aligns across 8 bases. The germline CDR1 and CDR2 sequences are DFQATT and SNEGSKA (reference sequence). The V gene end was trimmed by 3 bases and the J gene end by 8 bases; junction bases not matched to a gene: 16. CDR3 length: 16 amino acids. CDR3 residues: CSASAASSGRGGTQYF. The CDR3 region has the DNA TGCAGTGCTAGTGCGGCGTCTAGCGGGCGGGGCGGTACGCAGTATTTT.

The V gene is TRBV28, the J gene TRBJ1-1, with D tentatively TRBD1 (6 bases). The V gene lost 7 bases and the J gene lost 1 base, with 13 bases spanning the gap. The CDR3 loop spans 14 amino acids. The germline CDR1 and CDR2 sequences are MDHEN and SYDVKM. The CDR3 DNA reads TGTGCCAGCACCGAGGGGGACACGAACACTGAAGCTTTCTTT. Its translation: CASTEGDTNTEAFF. Using reference TRBV28 and TRBJ1-1 for the parts outside the CDR3, the full variable domain is DVKVTQSSRYLVKRTGEKVFLECVQDMDHENMFWYRQDPGLGLRLIYFSYDVKMKEKGDIPEGYSVSREKKERFSLILESASTNQTSMYLCASTEGDTNTEAFFGQGTRLTVV.

The chain employs TRBV5-8 and TRBJ2-5; maybe TRBD1 (6 bases). Per the germline V gene, CDR1 is SGHTS and CDR2 is YDEGEE. This CDR3 is built from 16 residues. Between the trimmed V and J ends, which lost 4 bases and 1 base, there was a span of 17 bases. In DNA form, the CDR3 reads TGTGCCAGCAGCCCGGGCAGGGGTGCTGGCCAAGAGACCCAGTACTTC. It specifies CASSPGRGAGQETQYF. The full variable domain, completed using reference TRBV5-8 and TRBJ2-5, is EAGVTQSPTHLIKTRGQQATLRCSPISGHTSVYWYQQALGLGLQFLLWYDEGEERNRGNFPPRFSGRQFPNYSSELNVNALELEDSALYLCASSPGRGAGQETQYFGPGTRLLVL.

The chain combines TRBV4-1 with TRBJ2-7; D uncertain. This CDR3 has 14 residues. Germline V gene sequence: CDR1 MGHRA, CDR2 YSYEKL. The V and J ends lost 0 bases and 3 bases respectively, with 9 bases between them. The CDR3 coding sequence is TGCGCCAGCAGCCAAGAGGGCCAACGCTACGAGCAGTACTTC. Its protein is CASSQEGQRYEQYF.

The chain carries TRBV11-1 and TRBJ2-7; 12 positions match TRBD2. The CDR3 has 15 residues. The germline CDR1 and CDR2 sequences are SGHAT and FQDESV (reference sequence). V lost 5 bases, J lost 4 bases, and 6 bases stayed unmatched. The CDR3 DNA reads as TGTGCCAGCAGCCCCGGACTAGCGGGGTTTTACGAGCAGTACTTC. Translation gives CASSPGLAGFYEQYF. The full variable domain, completed using reference TRBV11-1 and TRBJ2-7, is EAEVAQSPRYKITEKSQAVAFWCDPISGHATLYWYRQILGQGPELLVQFQDESVVDDSQLPKDRFSAERLKGVDSTLKIQPAELGDSAMYLCASSPGLAGFYEQYFGPGTRLTVT.

In DNA, the CDR3 is TGTGCCTACCGTATCAAGGGGACTGAAGCTTTCTTT. Translated: CAYRIKGTEAFF. This rearrangement joins TRBV21-1 to TRBJ1-1; TRBD1, as called in the table, went unchecked against the DNA. TRBV21-1 is recorded as a pseudogene. The CDR3 consists of 12 residues.

CDR3 in DNA: TGTGCCTGGAGTGTAGGCCAGACCTACGAGCAGTACTTC. Amino acid sequence: CAWSVGQTYEQYF. This chain links TRBV30 with TRBJ2-7, with D unresolved. This CDR3 contains 13 residues. V was trimmed by 0 bases and J by 2 bases, leaving 8 bases between them. Per germline, CDR1 GTSNPN and CDR2 SVGIG (reference sequence).

This chain links TRBV5-1 with TRBJ1-1; weak D call: TRBD1 (5 bases). The CDR3 totals 17 residues. The ends were cut back, 4 bases at V and 0 bases at J, with 19 bases in the middle. Looked up from germline, CDR1 is SGHRS and CDR2 is YFSETQ. The CDR3 DNA reads as TGCGCCAGCAGCCCCCGCGGCGCCTCGGGGGTGAACACTGAAGCTTTCTTT. It codes for CASSPRGASGVNTEAFF.

The chain is built from TRBV5-6 and TRBJ2-1; no clear D gene. Trimming shortened V by 0 bases and J by 5 bases, and 6 bases separated the two germline ends. Germline values: CDR1 SGHDT, CDR2 YYEEEE. The CDR3 is 13 residues long. The CDR3 loop reads CASSLGGDNEQFF. The CDR3 DNA sequence: TGTGCCAGCAGCTTGGGAGGAGACAATGAGCAGTTCTTC. The full variable domain, with the rest looked up from reference TRBV5-6 and TRBJ2-1, is DAGVTQSPTHLIKTRGQQVTLRCSPKSGHDTVSWYQQALGQGPQFIFQYYEEEERQRGNFPDRFSGHQFPNYSSELNVNALLLGDSALYLCASSLGGDNEQFFGPGTRLTVL.

The CDR3 protein is CASSVVGHPMGGSYNEQFF. The CDR3 bases are TGTGCCAGCAGCGTAGTCGGACACCCGATGGGGGGCTCCTACAATGAGCAGTTCTTC. This sequence joins TRBV9 and TRBJ2-1, with D possibly TRBD2 on 6 matching bases. This CDR3 is built from 19 residues. Trimming shortened V by 0 bases and J by 0 bases, and 19 bases separated the two germline ends. Germline V gene data show CDR1 as SGDLS and CDR2 as YYNGEE.

The sample holds a few counts of this clone. V usage is TRBV5-1 and J usage is TRBJ1-1; D is uncertain. This CDR3 has 19 residues. CDR1 and CDR2 from the germline V gene are SGHRS and YFSETQ. Trimming stripped 0 bases from V and 1 base from J, with 22 bases between. The CDR3, as DNA: TGCGCCAGCAGCTTGGAGTATTACGCTGCCCAGCCAGGGAACACTGAAGCTTTCTTT. Its translation: CASSLEYYAAQPGNTEAFF.